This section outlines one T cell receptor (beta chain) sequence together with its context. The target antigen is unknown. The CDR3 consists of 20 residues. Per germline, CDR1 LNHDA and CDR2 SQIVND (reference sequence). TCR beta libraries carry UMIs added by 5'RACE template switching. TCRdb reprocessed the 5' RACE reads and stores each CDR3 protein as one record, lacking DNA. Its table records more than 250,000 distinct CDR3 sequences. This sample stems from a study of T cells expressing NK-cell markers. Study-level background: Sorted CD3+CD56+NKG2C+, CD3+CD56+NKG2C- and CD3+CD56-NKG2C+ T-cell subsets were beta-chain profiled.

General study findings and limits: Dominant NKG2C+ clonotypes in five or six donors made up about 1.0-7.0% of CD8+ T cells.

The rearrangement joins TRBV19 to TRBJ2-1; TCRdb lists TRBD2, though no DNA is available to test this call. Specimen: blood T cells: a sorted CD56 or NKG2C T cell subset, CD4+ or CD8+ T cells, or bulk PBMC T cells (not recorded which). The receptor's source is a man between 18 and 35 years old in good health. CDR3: CASSIVGVLAQSSSYNEQFF.